A single sample gave rise to the 14 T cell receptor beta chains below, sequenced in a study of early T cells in non-severe SARS-CoV-2 infection. TCRdb reprocessed the 5' RACE reads with MiXCR, giving one entry per CDR3 protein. The sample has tens of thousands of distinct CDR3 sequences, 15% to 20% seen once; the top ten hold about 8.2%. Here the sequenced sample was whole blood, taken at baseline. The receptors originated from an adult who was a healthcare worker with PCR-confirmed SARS-CoV-2 infection or an uninfected control (not recorded which).

This clonotype occurred a few times. The chain couples TRBV7-2 to TRBJ2-3; 10 bases agree with TRBD2. The germline CDR1 and CDR2 sequences are SGHTA and FQGNSA. J was trimmed by 3 bases and V by 6 bases; bases with no gene match: 6. The CDR3 runs 15 residues. DNA of the CDR3: TGTGCCAGCAGGTATCCGGGACTAGCGACAGATACGCAGTATTTT. It specifies CASRYPGLATDTQYF.

This chain connects TRBV3-1 to TRBJ1-5; D unresolved. V gave up 1 base and J gave up 7 bases, with 11 bases separating them. Germline values: CDR1 LGHDT, CDR2 YNNKEL (reference sequence). This CDR3 comprises 14 residues. CDR3 loop: CASSQGLLGQPQHF. Written as DNA, the CDR3 is TGTGCCAGCAGCCAAGGACTCTTGGGACAGCCCCAGCATTTT.

The chain recombines TRBV4-2 with TRBJ2-1; 11 nucleotides agree with TRBD2. CDR1 is LGHNA and CDR2 is YNFKEQ in the germline V gene. J lost 4 bases, V lost 0 bases, and 5 bases had no gene match. This CDR3 contains 17 residues. In DNA form, the CDR3 reads TGTGCCAGCAGCCAAGATCTTGCTAGCGGGGGGTACAATGAGCAGTTCTTC. Protein: CASSQDLASGGYNEQFF.

This clonotype came up a few times. The CDR3 region has the DNA TGTGCCAGCAGCTTACGGGCGGCTACCTACGAGCAGTACTTC. Its translation: CASSLRAATYEQYF. The gene calls are TRBV7-2 and TRBJ2-7; D ambiguous. The V end was cut by 2 bases, the J end by 2 bases, with 10 bases between. The CDR3 totals 14 residues. Germline CDR1 SGHTA, CDR2 FQGNSA.

Many counts were recorded for this clonotype. J is TRBJ2-7 and V is TRBV30; D gene uncertain. V dropped 5 bases and J dropped 6 bases, with 14 bases sitting between them. The V gene's germline CDR1 is GTSNPN and CDR2 SVGIG (reference sequence). The CDR3 contains 12 residues. This CDR3 is CAWGRSVFEQYF. The CDR3 coding sequence is TGTGCCTGGGGGCGCTCAGTGTTCGAGCAGTACTTC. Combining the CDR3 with reference TRBV30 and TRBJ2-7 gives the whole variable domain SQTIHQWPATLVQPVGSPLSLECTVEGTSNPNLYWYRQAAGRGLQLLFYSVGIGQISSEVPQNLSASRPQDRQFILSSKKLLLSDSGFYLCAWGRSVFEQYFGPGTRLTVT.

This clonotype was observed a handful of times. The genes are TRBV5-1 and TRBJ1-2, with D maybe TRBD1 (5 bases). In germline, CDR1 is SGHRS, CDR2 YFSETQ. Trimming shortened V by 4 bases and J by 5 bases, and 18 bases separated the two germline ends. The CDR3 runs 15 residues. The CDR3 nucleotides are TGCGCCAGCAGCCAAACCGACAGTTTGTCTTATGGCTACACCTTC. It specifies CASSQTDSLSYGYTF.

This clonotype appeared a few times. This chain joins TRBV20-1 and TRBJ1-1, with 8 bases fitting TRBD1. The germline V gene encodes CDR1 DFQATT and CDR2 SNEGSKA (reference sequence). The CDR3 sequence is 12 residues long. Trimming cost V 6 bases and J 4 bases; bases outside gene matches: 4. CDR3 protein: CSATTGGTEAFF. The CDR3 DNA reads TGCAGTGCAACCACAGGGGGCACTGAAGCTTTCTTT.

This rearrangement joins TRBV4-1 to TRBJ1-2; D is possibly TRBD1 (5 bases). The CDR3 sequence is 15 residues long. Germline CDR1 is MGHRA and CDR2 is YSYEKL. V lost 1 base, J lost 2 bases, and 11 bases lay in between. CDR3: CASSQVLRGNYGYTF. The DNA of the CDR3 is TGCGCCAGCAGCCAAGTCCTTAGGGGAAACTATGGCTACACCTTC.

Ten or more counts support this clonotype. V gene TRBV12-5 combines with J gene TRBJ2-1; TRBD1 matches 7 bases. This CDR3 has 13 amino acids. The ends lost 7 bases at V and 6 bases at J; junction bases unmatched: 6. CDR1 is LGHNT, CDR2 FRNRAP, per germline. This CDR3 reads CASARRDSNEQFF. The DNA of the CDR3 is TGTGCTAGTGCCCGCCGGGACAGCAATGAGCAGTTCTTC.

This clonotype has more than one count but fewer than ten. The V gene is TRBV7-8, the J gene TRBJ1-4; 8 bases are shared with TRBD1. The CDR3 consists of 15 residues. Looked up from germline, CDR1 is SGHVS and CDR2 is FQNEAQ. J lost 7 bases, V lost 5 bases, and 9 bases had no gene match. The CDR3 coding sequence is TGTGCCAGCAGCCCTCAACAGGGGGGGGCTGAAAAACTGTTTTTT. It encodes CASSPQQGGAEKLFF.

The chain employs TRBV7-2 and TRBJ1-5; maybe TRBD1 (6 bases). V was cut by 5 bases and J by 3 bases, with 14 bases left in between. Germline CDR1 SGHTA, CDR2 FQGNSA. CDR3 length: 15 residues. The CDR3: CASSQQQGINQPQHF. In nucleotides, the CDR3 is TGTGCCAGCAGCCAACAGCAGGGGATCAATCAGCCCCAGCATTTT.

This chain links TRBV5-1 with TRBJ2-7, with TRBD1 as a possible D gene (7 bases). CDR3 size: 13 residues. The germline gives CDR1 SGHRS, CDR2 YFSETQ. V was pared by 4 bases and J by 5 bases, with 13 bases between. Written as DNA, the CDR3 is TGCGCCAGCAGCGCGGGACAGATCAACGAGCAGTACTTC. This encodes CASSAGQINEQYF.

The table lists this clonotype with many counts. The chain uses TRBV11-2 and TRBJ2-1, with a possible D match to TRBD2 (5 bases). The CDR3 runs 15 residues. V was pared by 1 base and J by 5 bases, with 12 bases between. Germline V lookup: CDR1 SGHAT, CDR2 FQNNGV. The CDR3 sequence: CASSLAGSLNNEQFF. CDR3 bases: TGTGCCAGCAGCTTAGCGGGATCCCTAAACAATGAGCAGTTCTTC. Full variable domain (rest looked up from reference TRBV11-2 and TRBJ2-1): EAGVAQSPRYKIIEKRQSVAFWCNPISGHATLYWYQQILGQGPKLLIQFQNNGVVDDSQLPKDRFSAERLKGVDSTLKIQPAKLEDSAVYLCASSLAGSLNNEQFFGPGTRLTVL.

The chain joins TRBV10-3 to TRBJ1-3; D might be TRBD1 (5 bases). The CDR3 spans 12 residues. V lost 6 bases and J lost 6, with 9 bases in between. From germline, CDR1 is ENHRY and CDR2 SYGVKD. In DNA form, the CDR3 reads TGTGCCATCAGCCGAGGGGAAAACACCATATATTTT. Its translation: CAISRGENTIYF.